This T cell receptor (beta chain) was captured by sequencing in a study of early T cells in non-severe SARS-CoV-2 infection. Molecules of cDNA were individually given unique molecular identifiers that were attached to them. From the 5' RACE reads, TCRdb called clonotypes with MiXCR, one entry per CDR3 protein. The table has about 80,000 distinct CDR3 sequences, 11% to 15% seen once. V shed 7 bases, J shed 3 bases, and the junction held 8 bases outside the gene matches. The length of the CDR3 is 14 residues. Germline CDR1 reads SQVTM; CDR2 reads ANQGSEA. The TCR was taken from an adult who was a healthcare worker with PCR-confirmed SARS-CoV-2 infection or an uninfected control (not recorded which). The specimen sequenced was whole blood. The chain combines TRBV29-1 with TRBJ2-5; TRBD1 agrees at 10 bases. The CDR3 DNA is TGCAGCGGGGGGACAGGGGTAGGCGAAGAGACCCAGTACTTC. Amino acid sequence: CSGGTGVGEETQYF.